This is a list of T cell receptor beta chains from one sample in a study of type 1 regulatory T cells. Antigen specificity for these receptors is unknown. TCRdb analysed the reads with MiXCR anew, one entry per CDR3 protein. This table holds 40,000 to 50,000 distinct CDR3 sequences, 12% found once. Specimen: cultured non-Tr1 T cells, either the whole culture or a sorted T cell fraction (not recorded which). The receptor set was obtained from a human donor in good health. Both conserved end residues are part of each CDR3. A D gene is named only where the DNA matches it firmly.

D	V	J	CDR3
NA	TRBV7-2	TRBJ2-6	CASSPQIGANVLTF
NA	TRBV7-2	TRBJ1-1	CASSFFGGQAFF
NA	TRBV6-6	TRBJ1-4	CASSYSRATLFF
NA	TRBV5-1	TRBJ2-2	CASRSAPNTGELFF
TRBD2	TRBV14	TRBJ2-3	CASSQGLAGVTDTQYF
NA	TRBV5-1	TRBJ1-3	CASRGTLSGNTIYF
NA	TRBV3-1	TRBJ2-2	CASSQRGAGELFF
TRBD2	TRBV5-1	TRBJ2-3	CASSLVLAGADTQYF
NA	TRBV5-1	TRBJ2-3	CASSLEGRLGTDTQYF
NA	TRBV30	TRBJ1-5	CAWSFPNQPQHF
NA	TRBV29-1	TRBJ2-4	CSVALGGYLQYF
TRBD1	TRBV6-6	TRBJ1-4	CASSYSRGHEKLFF
NA	TRBV7-8	TRBJ1-1	CASSRGFEAFF
TRBD2	TRBV9	TRBJ2-2	CASSVGASGNTGELFF
NA	TRBV5-1	TRBJ2-1	CASTFGDGNEQFF
TRBD2	TRBV6-5	TRBJ2-1	CASSYDGGRARFSYNEQFF
TRBD1	TRBV20-1	TRBJ1-1	CSARDPTGGAEAFF
NA	TRBV29-1	TRBJ2-3	CSVVPITDTQYF
NA	TRBV20-1	TRBJ1-2	CSARDRGRVVGYTF
NA	TRBV21-1	TRBJ1-1	CASSNPWDRPNTEAFF
TRBD1	TRBV5-5	TRBJ1-2	CASSHLTGHYGYTF
NA	TRBV7-8	TRBJ1-5	CASRGTGLTQHF
NA	TRBV2	TRBJ1-1	CASSEIGAGNTEAFF
TRBD2	TRBV7-8	TRBJ2-3	CASSLAGGSRGRTDTQYF
NA	TRBV18	TRBJ2-7	CASSLQGRASSYEQYF
NA	TRBV18	TRBJ2-5	CASSPARQETQYF
NA	TRBV9	TRBJ1-1	CASSPVSRIPNTEAFF
NA	TRBV29-1	TRBJ2-6	CSVRLSSGANVLTF
NA	TRBV12-3/TRBV12-4	TRBJ2-1	CASSPGEGGGRNEQFF
TRBD2	TRBV11-1	TRBJ2-3	CASSVGLAGVTTDTQYF
NA	TRBV5-4	TRBJ1-1	CASSLAGGGQTEAFF
NA	TRBV30	TRBJ2-1	CAWSVRPGGEQFF
NA	TRBV5-1	TRBJ1-2	CASSFDRPIYGYTF
TRBD2	TRBV7-2	TRBJ2-7	CASSLYGSGSYEQYF
NA	TRBV20-1	TRBJ1-1	CSVPGSVTEAFF
NA	TRBV28	TRBJ2-5	CASSPPATETQYF
TRBD1	TRBV4-1	TRBJ1-2	CASSQILDREAYGYTF
NA	TRBV5-1	TRBJ1-4	CASKQDVVEEKLFF
TRBD2	TRBV9	TRBJ2-2	CASSVGLAGGPVTGELFF
NA	TRBV10-3	TRBJ1-1	CAISEVKITSEAFF
NA	TRBV7-8	TRBJ2-1	CASSSEGSEQFF
TRBD1	TRBV18	TRBJ1-5	CASSPQGGDQPQHF
TRBD2	TRBV6-2/TRBV6-3	TRBJ2-5	CASSRPTAGGYQTQYF
NA	TRBV20-1	TRBJ2-5	CSAREGGRETQYF
NA	TRBV7-3	TRBJ1-1	CASSLTKVTEAFF